This entry is about one T cell receptor beta chain. No antigen is known for it. This PCR relied on a set of 60 Vbeta primers and 13 Jbeta primers. The table came from immunoSEQ multiplex PCR; TCRdb's copy has only in-frame clones and leaves some out. There are 150,000 to 200,000 clones in the sample; around two thirds occur only once, and about 3.2% lies in the top ten. This sample stems from a study of cytomegalovirus exposure and HLA in healthy donors. Overall study results and limits: Earlier analysis found most TCR beta V segments productive about 90% or about 30% of the time.

This clonotype was sampled from a man in his forties or fifties in good health and CMV-seronegative. Sequenced: PBMCs.

The CDR3 nucleotides are TGTGCCACCAGCAAGAGGGACAGGGGAGTTCCTGGTTCAGATACGCAGTATTTT. It is translated as CATSKRDRGVPGSDTQYF. V is TRBV15 and J is TRBJ2-3; TRBD1 aligns across 10 bases. With 4 bases clipped from V and 4 bases from J, the junction kept 14 bases outside the gene matches. CDR3 length: 18 residues. Germline V gene lookup returns CDR1 LNHNV and CDR2 YYDKDF (reference sequence).